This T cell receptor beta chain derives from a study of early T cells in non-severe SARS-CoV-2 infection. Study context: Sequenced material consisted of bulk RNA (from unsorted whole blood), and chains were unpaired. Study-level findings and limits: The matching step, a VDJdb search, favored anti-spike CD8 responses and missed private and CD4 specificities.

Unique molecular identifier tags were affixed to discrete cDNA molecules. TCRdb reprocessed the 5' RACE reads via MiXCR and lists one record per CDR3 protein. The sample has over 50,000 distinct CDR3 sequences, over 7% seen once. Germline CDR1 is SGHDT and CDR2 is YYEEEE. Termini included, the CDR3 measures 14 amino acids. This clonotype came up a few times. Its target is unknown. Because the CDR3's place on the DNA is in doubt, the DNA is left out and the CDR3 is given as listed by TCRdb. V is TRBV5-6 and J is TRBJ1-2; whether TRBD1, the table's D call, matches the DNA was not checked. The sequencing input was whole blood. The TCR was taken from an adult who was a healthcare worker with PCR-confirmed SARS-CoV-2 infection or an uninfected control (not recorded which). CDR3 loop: CASSFGPGVDGYTF.